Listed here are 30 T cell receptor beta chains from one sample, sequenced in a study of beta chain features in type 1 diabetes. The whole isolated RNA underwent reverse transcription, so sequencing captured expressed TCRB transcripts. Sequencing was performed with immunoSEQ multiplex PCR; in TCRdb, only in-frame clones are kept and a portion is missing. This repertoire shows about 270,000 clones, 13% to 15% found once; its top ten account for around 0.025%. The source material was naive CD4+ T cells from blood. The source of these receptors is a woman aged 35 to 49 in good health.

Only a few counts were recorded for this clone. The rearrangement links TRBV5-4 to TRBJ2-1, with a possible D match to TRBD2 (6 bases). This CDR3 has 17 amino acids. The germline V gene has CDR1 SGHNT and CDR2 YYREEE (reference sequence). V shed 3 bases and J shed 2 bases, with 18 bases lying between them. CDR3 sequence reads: CASSSESGQGPYNEQFF. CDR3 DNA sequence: TGTGCCAGCAGCTCAGAGAGCGGGCAGGGACCCTACAATGAGCAGTTCTTC.

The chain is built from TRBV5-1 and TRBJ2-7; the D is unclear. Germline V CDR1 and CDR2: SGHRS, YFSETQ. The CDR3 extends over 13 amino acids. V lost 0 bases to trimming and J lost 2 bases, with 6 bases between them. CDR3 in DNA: TGCGCCAGCAGCTTGGGGCCGACCTACGAGCAGTACTTC. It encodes CASSLGPTYEQYF.

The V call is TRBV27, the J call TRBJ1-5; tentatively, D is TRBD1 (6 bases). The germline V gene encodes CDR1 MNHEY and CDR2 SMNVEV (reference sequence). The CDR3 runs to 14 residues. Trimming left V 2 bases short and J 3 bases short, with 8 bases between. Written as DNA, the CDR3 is TGTGCCAGCAGTTTAAGGACAGACAATCAGCCCCAGCATTTT. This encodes CASSLRTDNQPQHF.

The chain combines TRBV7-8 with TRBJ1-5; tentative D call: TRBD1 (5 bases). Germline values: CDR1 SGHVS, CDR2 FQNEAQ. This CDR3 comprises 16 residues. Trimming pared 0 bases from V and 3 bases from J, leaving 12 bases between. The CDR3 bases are TGTGCCAGCAGCTTAGCGATGACAGTTAACAATCAGCCCCAGCATTTT. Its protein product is CASSLAMTVNNQPQHF.

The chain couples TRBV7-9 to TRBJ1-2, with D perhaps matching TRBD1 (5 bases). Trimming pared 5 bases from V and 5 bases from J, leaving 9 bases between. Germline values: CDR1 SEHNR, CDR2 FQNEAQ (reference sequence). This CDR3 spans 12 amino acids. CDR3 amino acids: CASSLRQYGYTF. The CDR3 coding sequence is TGTGCCAGCAGCCTCAGACAGTATGGCTACACCTTC.

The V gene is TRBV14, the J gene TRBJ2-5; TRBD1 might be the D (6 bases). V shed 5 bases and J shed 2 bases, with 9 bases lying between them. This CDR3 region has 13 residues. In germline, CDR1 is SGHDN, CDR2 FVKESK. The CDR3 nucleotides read TGTGCCAGCAGCGGACAGCTACAAGAGACCCAGTACTTC. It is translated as CASSGQLQETQYF.

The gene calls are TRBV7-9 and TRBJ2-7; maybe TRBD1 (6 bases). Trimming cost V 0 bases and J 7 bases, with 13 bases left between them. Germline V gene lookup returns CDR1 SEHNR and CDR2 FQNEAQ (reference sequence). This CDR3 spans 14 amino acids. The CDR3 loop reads CASSLALNREEQYF. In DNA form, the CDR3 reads TGTGCCAGCAGCTTAGCCCTCAACAGGGAGGAGCAGTACTTC.

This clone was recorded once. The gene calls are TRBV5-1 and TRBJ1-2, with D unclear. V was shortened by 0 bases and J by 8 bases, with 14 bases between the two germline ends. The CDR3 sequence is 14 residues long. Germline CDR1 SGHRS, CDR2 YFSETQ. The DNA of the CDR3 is TGCGCCAGCAGCTTGGACACACTACTTGGGGGCTACACCTTC. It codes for CASSLDTLLGGYTF.

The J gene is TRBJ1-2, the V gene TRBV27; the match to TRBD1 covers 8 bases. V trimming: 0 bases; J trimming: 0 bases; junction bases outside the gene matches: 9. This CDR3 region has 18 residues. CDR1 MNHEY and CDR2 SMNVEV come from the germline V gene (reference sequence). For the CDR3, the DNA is TGTGCCAGCAGTTTATCTCCCCCGGGACAGGCCCCTAACTATGGCTACACCTTC. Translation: CASSLSPPGQAPNYGYTF.

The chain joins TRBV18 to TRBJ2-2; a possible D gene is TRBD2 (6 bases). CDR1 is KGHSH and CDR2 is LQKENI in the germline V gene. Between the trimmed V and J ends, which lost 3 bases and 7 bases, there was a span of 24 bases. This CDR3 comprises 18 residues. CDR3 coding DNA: TGTGCCAGCTCACCCCCACGGGGGACGTTGCAATACGGCGGGGAGCTGTTTTTT. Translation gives CASSPPRGTLQYGGELFF.

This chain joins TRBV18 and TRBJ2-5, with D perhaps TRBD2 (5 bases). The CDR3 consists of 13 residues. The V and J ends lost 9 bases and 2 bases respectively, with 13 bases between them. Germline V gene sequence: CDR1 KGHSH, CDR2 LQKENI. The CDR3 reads CASTRGLQETQYF. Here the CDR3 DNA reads TGTGCCAGTACACGCGGGCTACAAGAGACCCAGTACTTC.

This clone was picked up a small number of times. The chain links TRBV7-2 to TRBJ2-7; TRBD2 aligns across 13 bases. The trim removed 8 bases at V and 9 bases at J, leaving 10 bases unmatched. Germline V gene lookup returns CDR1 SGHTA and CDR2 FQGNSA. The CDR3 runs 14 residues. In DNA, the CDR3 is TGTGCCAGCTGCACTAGCGGGGGGGCTTGTAGGCAGTACTTC. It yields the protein CASCTSGGACRQYF.

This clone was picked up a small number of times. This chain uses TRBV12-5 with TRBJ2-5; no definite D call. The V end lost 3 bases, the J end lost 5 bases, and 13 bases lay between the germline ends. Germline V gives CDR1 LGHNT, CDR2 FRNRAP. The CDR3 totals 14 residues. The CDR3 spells CASGFGPRRETQYF. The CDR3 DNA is TGTGCTAGTGGTTTTGGGCCGAGAAGGGAGACCCAGTACTTC.

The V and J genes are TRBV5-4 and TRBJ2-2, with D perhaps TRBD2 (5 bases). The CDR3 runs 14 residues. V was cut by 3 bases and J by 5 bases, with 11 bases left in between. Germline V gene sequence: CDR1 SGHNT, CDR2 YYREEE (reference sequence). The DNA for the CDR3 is TGTGCCAGCAGCTCCCCGGGCGGGACCGGGGAGCTGTTTTTT. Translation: CASSSPGGTGELFF.

The CDR3 loop is CASSMERGYKNIQYF. The CDR3 DNA follows: TGTGCCAGTAGTATGGAGCGGGGGTACAAAAACATTCAGTACTTC. V is TRBV19 and J is TRBJ2-4, with 8 bases identical to TRBD2. V was clipped by 3 bases and J by 3 bases; unmatched bases: 4. The CDR3 spans 15 residues. Looked up from germline, CDR1 is LNHDA and CDR2 is SQIVND (reference sequence).

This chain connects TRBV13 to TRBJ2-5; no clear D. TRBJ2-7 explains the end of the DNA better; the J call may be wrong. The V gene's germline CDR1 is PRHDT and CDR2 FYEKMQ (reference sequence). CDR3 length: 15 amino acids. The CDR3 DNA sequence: TGTGCCAGCAGCTTAGTCATTTCGGGTATCGGCGAGCAGTACTTC. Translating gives CASSLVISGIGEQYF.

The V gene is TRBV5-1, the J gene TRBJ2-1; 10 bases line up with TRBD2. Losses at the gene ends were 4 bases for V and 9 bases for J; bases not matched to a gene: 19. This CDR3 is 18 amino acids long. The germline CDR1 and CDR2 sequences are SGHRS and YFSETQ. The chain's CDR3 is CASSVHLGTSGVFGEQFF. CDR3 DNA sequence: TGCGCCAGCAGCGTACACCTGGGAACTAGCGGGGTTTTTGGTGAGCAGTTCTTC.

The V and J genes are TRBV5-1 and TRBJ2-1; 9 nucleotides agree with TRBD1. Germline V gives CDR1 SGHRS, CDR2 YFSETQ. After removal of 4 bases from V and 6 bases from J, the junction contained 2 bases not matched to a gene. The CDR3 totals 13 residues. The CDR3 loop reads CASSLTGGNEQFF. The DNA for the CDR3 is TGCGCCAGCAGCCTGACAGGGGGCAATGAGCAGTTCTTC.

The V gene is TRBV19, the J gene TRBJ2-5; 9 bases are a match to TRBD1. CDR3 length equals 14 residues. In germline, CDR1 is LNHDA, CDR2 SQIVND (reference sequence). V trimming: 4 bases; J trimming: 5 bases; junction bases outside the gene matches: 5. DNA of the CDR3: TGTGCCAGTAGTACTCGGACAGGGGCTGAGACCCAGTACTTC. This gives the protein CASSTRTGAETQYF. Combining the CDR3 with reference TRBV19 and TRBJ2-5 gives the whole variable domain DGGITQSPKYLFRKEGQNVTLSCEQNLNHDAMYWYRQDPGQGLRLIYYSQIVNDFQKGDIAEGYSVSREKKESFPLTVTSAQKNPTAFYLCASSTRTGAETQYFGPGTRLLVL.

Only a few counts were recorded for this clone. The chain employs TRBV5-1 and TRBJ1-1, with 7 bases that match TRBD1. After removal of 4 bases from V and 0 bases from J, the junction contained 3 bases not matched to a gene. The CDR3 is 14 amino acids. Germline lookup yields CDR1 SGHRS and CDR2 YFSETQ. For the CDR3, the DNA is TGCGCCAGCAGCCGGACAGGAATGAACACTGAAGCTTTCTTT. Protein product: CASSRTGMNTEAFF.

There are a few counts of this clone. The CDR3 DNA reads TGCGCCAGCAGCACCGGACTAGCGGATTCCACAGATACGCAGTATTTT. The encoded protein is CASSTGLADSTDTQYF. The chain carries TRBV5-1 and TRBJ2-3, with 10 bases that match TRBD2. This CDR3 spans 16 amino acids. V lost 4 bases and J lost 2; bases outside the gene matches: 7. Germline CDR1 is SGHRS and CDR2 is YFSETQ.

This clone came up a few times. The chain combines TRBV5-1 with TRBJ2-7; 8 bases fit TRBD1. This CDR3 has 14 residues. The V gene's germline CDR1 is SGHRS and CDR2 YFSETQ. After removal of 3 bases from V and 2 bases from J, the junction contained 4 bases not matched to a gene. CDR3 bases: TGCGCCAGCAGCTGGACAGGGACGACCTACGAGCAGTACTTC. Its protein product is CASSWTGTTYEQYF.

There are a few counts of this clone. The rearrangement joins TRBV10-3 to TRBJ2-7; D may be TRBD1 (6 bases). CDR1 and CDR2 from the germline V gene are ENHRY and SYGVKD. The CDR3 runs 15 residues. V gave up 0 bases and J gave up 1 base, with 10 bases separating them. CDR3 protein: CAISESARGSYEQYF. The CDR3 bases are TGTGCCATCAGTGAGTCAGCCAGGGGTTCCTACGAGCAGTACTTC.

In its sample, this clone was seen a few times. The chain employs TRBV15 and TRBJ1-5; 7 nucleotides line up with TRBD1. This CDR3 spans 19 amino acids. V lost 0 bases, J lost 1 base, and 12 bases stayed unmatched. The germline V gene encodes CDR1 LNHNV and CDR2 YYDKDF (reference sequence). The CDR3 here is CATSRDETGKVWSNQPQHF. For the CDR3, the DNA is TGTGCCACCAGCAGAGATGAGACAGGGAAAGTTTGGAGCAATCAGCCCCAGCATTTT.

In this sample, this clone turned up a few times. CDR3 coding DNA: TGTGCCAGCAGTCGGGGGGGGAGCTCCTACGAGCAGTACTTC. Translating gives CASSRGGSSYEQYF. The chain employs TRBV7-6 and TRBJ2-7; TRBD2 aligns across 8 bases. The CDR3 totals 14 residues. Germline values: CDR1 SGHVS, CDR2 FNYEAQ. Losses at the gene ends were 6 bases for V and 0 bases for J; bases not matched to a gene: 4.

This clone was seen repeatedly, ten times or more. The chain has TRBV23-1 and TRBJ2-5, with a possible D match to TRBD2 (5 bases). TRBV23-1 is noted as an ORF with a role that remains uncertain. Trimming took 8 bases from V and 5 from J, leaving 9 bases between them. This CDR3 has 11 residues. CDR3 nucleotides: TGCGCCAGCGAGGGTGGCGAGACCCAGTACTTC. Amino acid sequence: CASEGGETQYF.

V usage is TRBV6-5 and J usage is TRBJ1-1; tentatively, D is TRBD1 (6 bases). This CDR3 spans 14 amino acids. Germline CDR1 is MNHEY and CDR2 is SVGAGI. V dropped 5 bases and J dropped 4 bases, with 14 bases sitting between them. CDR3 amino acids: CASSPWYRATEAFF. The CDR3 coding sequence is TGTGCCAGCAGTCCATGGTACAGGGCCACTGAAGCTTTCTTT.

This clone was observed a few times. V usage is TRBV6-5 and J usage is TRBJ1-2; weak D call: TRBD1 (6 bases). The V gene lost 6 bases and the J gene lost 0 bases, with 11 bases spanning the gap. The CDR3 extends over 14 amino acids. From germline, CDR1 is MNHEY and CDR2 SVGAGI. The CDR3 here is CASRRDTSNYGYTF. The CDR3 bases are TGTGCCAGCAGACGGGACACCTCTAACTATGGCTACACCTTC.

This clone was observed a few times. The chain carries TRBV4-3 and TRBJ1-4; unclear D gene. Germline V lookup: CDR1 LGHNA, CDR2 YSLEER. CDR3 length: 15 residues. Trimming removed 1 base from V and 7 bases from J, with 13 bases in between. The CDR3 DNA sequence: TGCGCCAGCAGCCAAGGTGGCCCCCGAGGTGAAAAACTGTTTTTT. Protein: CASSQGGPRGEKLFF.

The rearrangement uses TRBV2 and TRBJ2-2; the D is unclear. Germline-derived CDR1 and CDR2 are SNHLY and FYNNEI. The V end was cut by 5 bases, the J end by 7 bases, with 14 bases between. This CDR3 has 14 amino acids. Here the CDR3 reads CASSPLAVGGELFF. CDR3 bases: TGTGCCAGCAGTCCCCTCGCGGTCGGCGGGGAGCTGTTTTTT.